This T cell receptor (beta chain) stems from a study of T cell clonotyping in hematopoietic cell transplantation (dated by TCRdb to about 2021). In terms of the full investigation: Pretransplant samples from recipients were collected after cytoreduction. The study collected over a hundred blood samples from some 33 consecutive transplant recipients and their related donors. Recruitment of patients ran from 2015 to early 2017, and follow-up continued until September 2020 or until death.

General conclusions and limits of the study: Broader TCR repertoire diversity after transplant was predicted by Inverse Simpson Index values from donors and from recipients before transplant. The sample size was limited, and because cells were not sorted, the contributions of CD4 and CD8 repertoires could not be separated. Overlap with donor repertoires was found for only a small fraction of recipient repertoires, with over 97% found to appear de novo at the given depth. After transplant, TCR diversity in recipients dropped, and pathologically expanded clonotypes climbed progressively between day 30 and day 180.

CDR3 length: 14 amino acids, cysteine to phenylalanine. Only the CDR3 DNA is retained, 42 bases long and in frame from the first base. V lost 4 bases and J lost 10 bases; the stretch between them is 14 bases long. The CDR1 and CDR2 encoded by the germline V gene are MDHEN and SYDVKM. With the immunoSEQ assay, which is a bias-controlled multiplex PCR relying on V- and J-specific primers, TCR beta CDR3 regions were amplified from genomic DNA. In a second PCR step, the CDR3 amplicons were tagged with a proprietary barcode plus Illumina adapter sequences. An Illumina MiSeq instrument was used to sequence the CDR3 libraries. Per the original workflow: Export and quality control were performed with immunoSEQ Analyzer 3.0, and downstream analyses were performed with R Bioconductor and Immunarch. Only productive rearrangements in the normalized downsampled data set were used to calculate repertoire metrics. Clonotypes larger than 5 templates in the normalized cohort were defined as pathologically expanded. Repertoire diversity was measured with the Inverse Simpson Index. To capture all clonotypes, CMV-specificity analyses were performed on the non-normalized data set. Imported from immuneACCESS, the table was reduced by TCRdb to in-frame sequences with V and J called. These copies leave out some clones; in studies compared against another copy, an unresolved V gene accounts for under half, and the cause of the remainder is not known. The V and J calls and clone size were taken over from that table, and D and trimming were inferred from the DNA. A total of 45,000 or so clones appear in this sample, roughly 80% of them only once. The ten largest clones capture 4% to 5.5% of the sample.

As to this clone: No cognate antigen has been identified for it. Per-base quality was not reported, and no clone a single base away is much larger than it.

Sample time point, as interpreted from the label and publication: recipient sample about 28 days before transplant, after cytoreduction. Recipient blood was collected about 28 days before transplant and at days 30, 100 and 180 after transplant. Using Nuclei Lysis Solution, genomic DNA was extracted from unfractionated peripheral blood mononuclear cells that were either fresh or cryopreserved. Specimen: peripheral blood mononuclear cells, collected before stem cell transplant. This TCR came from a man in his 60s with myelodysplastic syndrome. Some clones in this sample may be carry-over from other donors' samples. The chain was built from TRBV28 and TRBJ1-6; tentative D gene TRBD1, with 5 bases matching. The CDR3 is CASSSLRGDSPLHF. The DNA is as follows: TGTGCCAGCAGTTCCCTGCGGGGGGACTCACCCCTCCACTTT.